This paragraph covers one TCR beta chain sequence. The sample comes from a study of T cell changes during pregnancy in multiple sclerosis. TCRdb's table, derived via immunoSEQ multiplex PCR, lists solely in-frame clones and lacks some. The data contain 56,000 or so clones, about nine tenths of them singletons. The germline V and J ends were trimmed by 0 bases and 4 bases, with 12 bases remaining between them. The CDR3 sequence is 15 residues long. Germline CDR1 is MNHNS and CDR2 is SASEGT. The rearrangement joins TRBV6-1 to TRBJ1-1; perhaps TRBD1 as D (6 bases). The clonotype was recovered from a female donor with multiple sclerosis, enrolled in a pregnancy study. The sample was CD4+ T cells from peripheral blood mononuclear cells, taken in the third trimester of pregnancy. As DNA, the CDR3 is TGTGCCAGCAGTGAAGCTATACAGGGCGGCACTGAAGCTTTCTTT. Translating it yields CASSEAIQGGTEAFF.